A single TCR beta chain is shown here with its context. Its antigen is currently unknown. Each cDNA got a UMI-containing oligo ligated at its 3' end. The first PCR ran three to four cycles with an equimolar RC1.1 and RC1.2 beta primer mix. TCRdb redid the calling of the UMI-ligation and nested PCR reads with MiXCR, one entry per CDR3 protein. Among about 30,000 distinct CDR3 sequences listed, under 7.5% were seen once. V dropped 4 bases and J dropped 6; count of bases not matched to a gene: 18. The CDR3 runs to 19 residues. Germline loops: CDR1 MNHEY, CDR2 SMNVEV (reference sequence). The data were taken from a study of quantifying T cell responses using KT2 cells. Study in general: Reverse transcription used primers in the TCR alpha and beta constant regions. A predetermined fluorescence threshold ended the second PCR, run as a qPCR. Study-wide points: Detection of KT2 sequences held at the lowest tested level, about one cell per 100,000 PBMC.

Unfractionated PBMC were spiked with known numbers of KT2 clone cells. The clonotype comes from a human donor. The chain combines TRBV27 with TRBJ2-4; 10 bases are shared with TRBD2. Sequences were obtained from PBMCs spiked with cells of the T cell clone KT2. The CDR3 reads CASSSFPPLSGGAGNIQYF. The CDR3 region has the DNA TGTGCCAGCAGTTCGTTTCCACCCTTGAGCGGGGGGGCCGGAAACATTCAGTACTTC.